This entry lists 13 T cell receptor beta chains sequenced from one sample in a study of T-cell memory formation after mild COVID-19 (dated by TCRdb to 2020 to 2022). To prepare the library, 5' RACE was applied. Instrument on record: Illumina NovaSeq 6000. TCRdb reprocessing: public reads trimmed at Q25 with fastp, clones called with MiXCR, in-frame beta chains kept. CDR3 protein sequences are deduplicated, and each keeps its most common genes and DNA. The sample data list roughly 250,000 distinct CDR3 sequences, and about a sixth of these were observed just once. The top ten clonotypes cover approximately 3.5% of the sample. Material: PBMCs or a T cell subset sorted from them (not recorded which). Receptors were obtained from a man between 18 and 29 years old who had mild COVID-19 (a few samples of this study predate the infection). The sample titles of this study are shuffled in the database, so cell type and time point are left out; the donor was told from shared clones.

In this sample, this clonotype turned up many times. The chain has TRBV7-2 and TRBJ1-6; tentatively, D is TRBD1 (5 bases). The CDR3 contains 16 residues. Germline V CDR1 and CDR2: SGHTA, FQGNSA. Trimming removed 4 bases from V and 7 bases from J, with 17 bases in between. CDR3 bases: TGTGCCAGCAGCTCCCTTAACGTTCAGGGAAATTCACCCCTCCACTTT. This gives the protein CASSSLNVQGNSPLHF. The whole variable domain, remainder taken from reference TRBV7-2 and TRBJ1-6, is GAGVSQSPSNKVTEKGKDVELRCDPISGHTALYWYRQSLGQGLEFLIYFQGNSAPDKSGLPSDRFSAERTGGSVSTLTIQRTQQEDSAVYLCASSSLNVQGNSPLHFGNGTRLTVT.

The rearrangement uses TRBV5-1 and TRBJ1-2; a weak D match, TRBD1 (6 bases). The V end was cut by 2 bases, the J end by 4 bases, with 9 bases between. Germline loops: CDR1 SGHRS, CDR2 YFSETQ. There are 13 residues in the CDR3. The CDR3 sequence is CASSLQDSYGYTF. DNA for the CDR3: TGCGCCAGCAGCTTACAGGACAGCTATGGCTACACCTTC.

In this sample, this clonotype turned up a few times. This chain links TRBV6-5 with TRBJ2-3, with D hard to call. CDR1 and CDR2 from the germline V gene are MNHEY and SVGAGI. The CDR3 is made up of 12 amino acids. Between the trimmed V and J ends, which lost 7 bases and 6 bases, there was a span of 11 bases. CDR3 region: CASNRPRDTQYF. CDR3 sequence (DNA): TGTGCCAGCAATCGACCAAGGGATACGCAGTATTTT.

The chain has TRBV20-1 and TRBJ2-1, with TRBD2 matching 9 bases. Germline lookup yields CDR1 DFQATT and CDR2 SNEGSKA (reference sequence). This CDR3 is 15 amino acids long. V was clipped by 1 base and J by 6 bases; unmatched bases: 7. This chain's CDR3 is CSARALAGFPNEQFF. CDR3 DNA: TGCAGTGCTAGAGCCCTAGCGGGGTTCCCCAATGAGCAGTTCTTC.

This chain joins TRBV20-1 and TRBJ1-2; no firm D call. Between the trimmed V and J ends, which lost 3 bases and 8 bases, there was a span of 4 bases. This CDR3 is built from 9 residues. Germline-derived CDR1 and CDR2 are DFQATT and SNEGSKA (reference sequence). The chain's CDR3 is CSASFGYTF. The CDR3 DNA follows: TGCAGTGCTAGTTTCGGCTACACCTTC.

The chain joins TRBV6-2 or TRBV6-3 to TRBJ2-5, with D perhaps matching TRBD1 (6 bases). Trimming pared 2 bases from V and 3 bases from J, leaving 16 bases between. The CDR3 is 16 residues long. CDR1 and CDR2 (germline): MNHEY, SVGEGT. This chain's CDR3 is CASSYTLTGNEETQYF. CDR3 DNA: TGTGCCAGCAGTTACACCCTGACAGGAAACGAAGAGACCCAGTACTTC.

CDR3: CASSLEGYNEQYF. The CDR3 bases are TGCGCCAGCAGCTTGGAGGGGTACAACGAGCAGTACTTC. V is TRBV5-1 and J is TRBJ2-7, with D perhaps matching TRBD1 (5 bases). This CDR3 comprises 13 residues. V was cut by 0 bases and J by 5 bases, with 9 bases left in between. Per germline, CDR1 SGHRS and CDR2 YFSETQ.

The chain carries TRBV20-1 and TRBJ2-3; D is ambiguous. Germline values: CDR1 DFQATT, CDR2 SNEGSKA (reference sequence). V lost 3 bases to trimming and J lost 3 bases, with 10 bases between them. The CDR3 length is 13 residues. In DNA form, the CDR3 reads TGCAGTGCTAGTGATGGAGCGACAGATACGCAGTATTTT. Amino acids: CSASDGATDTQYF.

The rearrangement uses TRBV4-2 and TRBJ2-3; 9 nucleotides align to TRBD2. V was pared by 4 bases and J by 0 bases, with 11 bases of the junction left unmatched. CDR1 is LGHNA and CDR2 is YNFKEQ in the germline V gene. The CDR3 is 18 amino acids. Written as DNA, the CDR3 is TGTGCCAGCAGCCTGTTGAGCGGGAGGAAATCAAGCACAGATACGCAGTATTTT. Protein sequence: CASSLLSGRKSSTDTQYF.

The V gene is TRBV5-1, the J gene TRBJ2-5; tentative D call: TRBD1 (6 bases). The CDR3 is 14 amino acids. From germline, CDR1 is SGHRS and CDR2 YFSETQ. V was trimmed by 0 bases and J by 5 bases, leaving 11 bases between them. CDR3 nucleotides: TGCGCCAGCAGCTTGGCAGGGGACGACGAGACCCAGTACTTC. This translates into CASSLAGDDETQYF.

V gene TRBV18 combines with J gene TRBJ2-3; weak D call: TRBD1 (6 bases). The CDR3 length is 15 residues. CDR1 and CDR2 (germline): KGHSH, LQKENI. V was pared by 6 bases and J by 6 bases, with 19 bases between. The CDR3 here is CASSVDRREGDTQYF. DNA for the CDR3: TGTGCCAGCTCGGTAGACAGGCGCGAGGGGGATACGCAGTATTTT.

The chain is built from TRBV23-1 and TRBJ2-1, with TRBD1 matching over 7 bases. TRBV23-1 qualifies as an ORF whose function is uncertain. The CDR3 runs 14 residues. Trimming took 4 bases from V and 15 from J; bases not matched to a gene: 15. As DNA, the CDR3 is TGCGCCAGCAGTCGTGAAGTACAGGGGACCCCGGGGTTCTTC. This codes for CASSREVQGTPGFF.

The chain carries TRBV10-2 and TRBJ2-4, with TRBD1 as a possible D gene (6 bases). CDR3 length: 12 residues. V gave up 7 bases and J gave up 9 bases, with 13 bases separating them. CDR1 WSHSY and CDR2 SAAADI come from the germline V gene. CDR3 amino acids: CASTDRRSIQYF. Here the CDR3 DNA reads TGCGCCAGCACCGACAGGAGGTCCATTCAGTACTTC.